A single sample is the source of the 29 T cell receptor beta chains below, sequenced in a study of blood T cell repertoires in COVID-19. Some clones are missing from TCRdb's copy, which holds only in-frame ones; the method was immunoSEQ multiplex PCR. The sample has around 84,000 clones; over 70% are singletons. What was sequenced was peripheral blood. The source of these receptors is a woman aged 40 to 50 with active or convalescent COVID-19.

This clone was detected only a few times. The chain combines TRBV4-3 with TRBJ2-5, with 15 bases lining up with TRBD2. Germline CDR1 is LGHNA and CDR2 is YSLEER. J gave up 4 bases and V 0 bases, and 6 bases lay outside the gene matches. This CDR3 region has 18 residues. The CDR3 bases are TGCGCCAGCAGCCAAGAGGGACTAGCGGGAGGAATGGGAGAGACCCAGTACTTC. This encodes CASSQEGLAGGMGETQYF.

CDR3 protein: CASSLNLAGKYEQYF. The CDR3 nucleotides are TGTGCCAGCAGTTTGAACCTAGCGGGAAAGTACGAGCAGTACTTC. V gene TRBV28 combines with J gene TRBJ2-7; 9 bases match TRBD2. V shed 3 bases, J shed 4 bases, and the junction held 7 bases outside the gene matches. Per the germline V gene, CDR1 is MDHEN and CDR2 is SYDVKM. CDR3 length: 15 amino acids.

The J gene is TRBJ2-1, the V gene TRBV9, with 10 bases matching TRBD2. Unmatched junction bases numbered 2, after V lost 0 bases and J lost 5 bases. Per the germline V gene, CDR1 is SGDLS and CDR2 is YYNGEE. This CDR3 has 15 amino acids. The CDR3 nucleotides are TGTGCCAGCAGCGTAGTAGCGGGGGGTCACAATGAGCAGTTCTTC. Translated: CASSVVAGGHNEQFF.

The chain employs TRBV4-2 and TRBJ2-5, with D possibly TRBD2 on 5 matching bases. Germline CDR1 reads LGHNA; CDR2 reads YNFKEQ. The CDR3 consists of 15 residues. Between the trimmed V and J ends, which lost 0 bases and 5 bases, there was a span of 13 bases. The CDR3 DNA follows: TGTGCCAGCAGCCAAGAACTTGCCGGGGTTGAGACCCAGTACTTC. This codes for CASSQELAGVETQYF.

The chain recombines TRBV18 with TRBJ2-1; perhaps TRBD1 as D (6 bases). Germline CDR1 is KGHSH and CDR2 is LQKENI. The CDR3 sequence is 16 residues long. V was shortened by 0 bases and J by 3 bases, with 12 bases between the two germline ends. The CDR3 is CASSPPTRGVYNEQFF. CDR3 nucleotides: TGTGCCAGCTCACCACCAACCAGGGGAGTCTACAATGAGCAGTTCTTC.

CDR3 sequence: CASSPMGTGTDTQYF. In nucleotides, the CDR3 is TGTGCCAGCTCACCGATGGGGACAGGCACAGATACGCAGTATTTT. V is TRBV18 and J is TRBJ2-3; 7 nucleotides agree with TRBD1. This CDR3 has 15 residues. CDR1 KGHSH and CDR2 LQKENI come from the germline V gene. V lost 3 bases to trimming and J lost 1 base; unmatched junction nucleotides: 4.

Points on this clone: Within the sample, other DNA sequences also encode this same CDR3. The rearrangement joins TRBV28 to TRBJ1-2; 9 bases are shared with TRBD1. This CDR3 is built from 14 residues. CDR1 is MDHEN and CDR2 is SYDVKM in the germline V gene. J lost 2 bases, V lost 5 bases, and 3 bases had no gene match. CDR3 sequence reads: CASSADRGNYGYTF. CDR3 nucleotide sequence: TGTGCCAGCAGTGCGGACAGGGGCAACTATGGCTACACCTTC.

The chain employs TRBV10-3 and TRBJ2-3; TRBD2 matches 7 bases. Germline CDR1 and CDR2: ENHRY and SYGVKD. Germline trimming cut 2 bases from V and 4 bases from J; bases unmatched to any gene: 6. This CDR3 has 15 residues. CDR3: CAISERTRGPDTQYF. The CDR3, as DNA: TGTGCCATCAGTGAGCGGACTAGGGGACCAGATACGCAGTATTTT.

This rearrangement joins TRBV29-1 to TRBJ2-7; 11 bases are shared with TRBD2. Trimming at V came to 4 bases and at J to 1 base, leaving 6 bases not matched to a gene. Germline V gives CDR1 SQVTM, CDR2 ANQGSEA. The CDR3 spans 15 residues. The CDR3 protein is CSVGLAGPISYEQYF. The CDR3 DNA reads TGCAGCGTTGGACTAGCGGGACCTATTTCCTACGAGCAGTACTTC.

Written as DNA, the CDR3 is TGTGCCAGCTCATCGGGAATACTATCTCAGCCCCAGCATTTT. The encoded protein is CASSSGILSQPQHF. The gene calls are TRBV18 and TRBJ1-5; D is unresolved. From germline, CDR1 is KGHSH and CDR2 LQKENI. The CDR3 is made up of 14 amino acids. Trimming shortened V by 5 bases and J by 6 bases, and 14 bases separated the two germline ends. Full variable domain (missing parts from reference TRBV18 and TRBJ1-5): NAGVMQNPRHLVRRRGQEARLRCSPMKGHSHVYWYRQLPEEGLKFMVYLQKENIIDESGMPKERFSAEFPKEGPSILRIQQVVRGDSAAYFCASSSGILSQPQHFGDGTRLSIL.

This chain links TRBV27 with TRBJ2-3; 8 positions agree with TRBD2. CDR1 is MNHEY, CDR2 SMNVEV, per germline (reference sequence). This CDR3 spans 16 amino acids. J gave up 2 bases and V 1 base, and 5 bases lay outside the gene matches. The CDR3 protein is CASSLFLAGATDTQYF. In DNA form, the CDR3 reads TGTGCCAGCAGTTTATTTCTAGCGGGCGCCACAGATACGCAGTATTTT.

The sample holds a few counts of this clone. The chain has TRBV9 and TRBJ1-4, with D possibly TRBD1 on 6 matching bases. V was shortened by 3 bases and J by 2 bases, with 14 bases between the two germline ends. The CDR3 extends over 16 amino acids. Germline V gene sequence: CDR1 SGDLS, CDR2 YYNGEE. CDR3: CASSGRPGGTNEKLFF. CDR3 in DNA: TGTGCCAGCAGCGGGAGGCCTGGGGGCACTAATGAAAAACTGTTTTTT.

The chain joins TRBV4-1 to TRBJ2-5; D perhaps matches TRBD1 (5 bases). Germline-derived CDR1 and CDR2 are MGHRA and YSYEKL. Trimming stripped 5 bases from V and 5 bases from J, with 15 bases between. The CDR3 is 14 amino acids. The CDR3 DNA sequence: TGCGCCAGCAGCGTCCACAGGTCCGGGGAGACCCAGTACTTC. It codes for CASSVHRSGETQYF.

V is TRBV7-8 and J is TRBJ1-1; D gene uncertain. V shed 2 bases and J shed 6 bases, with 13 bases lying between them. The CDR3 length is 14 residues. Per germline, CDR1 SGHVS and CDR2 FQNEAQ. CDR3 protein: CASSLPVHGAEAFF. The DNA for the CDR3 is TGTGCCAGCAGCTTACCGGTCCACGGGGCTGAAGCTTTCTTT.

The chain is built from TRBV5-5 and TRBJ2-7, with TRBD1 matching 8 bases. Germline assignment: CDR1 SGHKS and CDR2 YYEKEE (reference sequence). This CDR3 has 15 amino acids. Trimming removed 4 bases from V and 2 bases from J; junction bases left unmatched: 8. The CDR3 reads CASSRDRLLPYEQYF. For the CDR3, the DNA is TGTGCCAGCAGCCGGGACAGGCTCCTTCCCTACGAGCAGTACTTC.

This chain connects TRBV2 to TRBJ1-3; possibly TRBD1 for D (6 bases). Trimming cost V 6 bases and J 0 bases, with 9 bases left between them. Germline loops: CDR1 SNHLY, CDR2 FYNNEI. CDR3 length equals 14 residues. CDR3 protein: CASRGQISGNTIYF. CDR3 in DNA: TGTGCCAGCAGAGGACAGATCTCTGGAAACACCATATATTTT.

V gene TRBV29-1 combines with J gene TRBJ2-3, with TRBD2 identical over 13 bases. Per germline, CDR1 SQVTM and CDR2 ANQGSEA. This CDR3 contains 17 residues. J gave up 4 bases and V 1 base, and 8 bases lay outside the gene matches. CDR3 DNA sequence: TGCAGCGTTGAAGGAGGAACTAGCGGGAGGGGCTCAGATACGCAGTATTTT. Amino acid sequence: CSVEGGTSGRGSDTQYF.

The chain employs TRBV30 and TRBJ2-7; tentatively, D is TRBD1 (6 bases). Looked up from germline, CDR1 is GTSNPN and CDR2 is SVGIG (reference sequence). There are 12 residues in the CDR3. The germline V and J ends were trimmed by 3 bases and 0 bases, with 6 bases remaining between them. The CDR3 here is CAWRGHSYEQYF. CDR3 DNA sequence: TGTGCCTGGAGGGGACACTCCTACGAGCAGTACTTC.

The chain links TRBV6-5 to TRBJ1-4; D may be TRBD1 (6 bases). This CDR3 is 15 amino acids long. Per the germline V gene, CDR1 is MNHEY and CDR2 is SVGAGI. V lost 2 bases and J lost 7, with 14 bases in between. CDR3 protein: CASSYKGVVAEKLFF. CDR3 in DNA: TGTGCCAGCAGTTACAAGGGGGTGGTGGCTGAAAAACTGTTTTTT.

The rearrangement uses TRBV7-3 and TRBJ2-7, with 9 bases matching TRBD1. Looked up from germline, CDR1 is SGHTA and CDR2 is FQGTGA. The ends lost 4 bases at V and 3 bases at J; junction bases unmatched: 13. This CDR3 comprises 17 residues. CDR3 DNA: TGTGCCAGCAGCTCCCTCCCGGGGGACAGGGTAAACTACGAGCAGTACTTC. It encodes CASSSLPGDRVNYEQYF.

J is TRBJ2-1 and V is TRBV11-3; 13 nucleotides match TRBD2. V lost 1 base and J lost 8; bases outside the gene matches: 8. The germline gives CDR1 SGHNT, CDR2 YENEEA. CDR3 length: 17 amino acids. Here the CDR3 reads CASSLAQTSGRPDEQFF. Written as DNA, the CDR3 is TGTGCCAGCAGCTTAGCCCAGACTAGCGGGAGGCCCGATGAGCAGTTCTTC.

V usage is TRBV4-3 and J usage is TRBJ1-6; D remains ambiguous. The length of the CDR3 is 20 residues. V lost 1 base and J lost 0, with 19 bases in between. From germline, CDR1 is LGHNA and CDR2 YSLEER. The CDR3 protein is CASSQVGGSRMSSYNSPLHF. CDR3 nucleotides: TGCGCCAGCAGCCAAGTTGGCGGAAGTAGGATGAGCTCCTATAATTCACCCCTCCACTTT.

The CDR3 sequence is CASSLTSWQGKSSGANVLTF. CDR3 nucleotide sequence: TGCGCCAGCAGCTTGACTTCCTGGCAGGGTAAATCTTCCGGGGCCAACGTCCTGACTTTC. This chain joins TRBV5-1 and TRBJ2-6; a weak D match, TRBD1 (5 bases). Trimming left V 1 base short and J 4 bases short, with 24 bases between. There are 20 residues in the CDR3. Germline CDR1 reads SGHRS; CDR2 reads YFSETQ.

For the CDR3, the DNA is TGTGCCAGCAGCTTAGCGGGGGGAGGGACTGAAGCTTTCTTT. Translating gives CASSLAGGGTEAFF. V is TRBV7-9 and J is TRBJ1-1, with a possible D match to TRBD1 (5 bases). Germline loops: CDR1 SEHNR, CDR2 FQNEAQ (reference sequence). V was pared by 0 bases and J by 5 bases, with 10 bases between. CDR3 size: 14 residues.

The chain joins TRBV10-3 to TRBJ2-2, with 7 bases lining up with TRBD1. Germline V CDR1 and CDR2: ENHRY, SYGVKD. This CDR3 has 14 amino acids. V was pared by 6 bases and J by 4 bases, with 5 bases of the junction left unmatched. This CDR3 is CAISPTGSTGELFF. The CDR3 DNA reads as TGTGCCATCAGCCCGACAGGGAGCACCGGGGAGCTGTTTTTT.

This chain uses TRBV6-6 with TRBJ2-1, with 8 bases aligning to TRBD1. Germline-derived CDR1 and CDR2 are MNHNY and SVGAGI (reference sequence). The length of the CDR3 is 12 residues. J lost 9 bases, V lost 4 bases, and 2 bases had no gene match. CDR3 loop: CASSSDRAEQFF. The CDR3 DNA sequence: TGTGCCAGCAGTTCGGACAGGGCTGAGCAGTTCTTC.

The chain uses TRBV28 and TRBJ1-5; D is perhaps TRBD1 (5 bases). Deletions cut 3 bases from V and 4 bases from J, with 10 bases between. The CDR3 is 14 residues long. Germline lookup yields CDR1 MDHEN and CDR2 SYDVKM. The CDR3 spells CASSLIGVNQPQHF. CDR3 sequence (DNA): TGTGCCAGCAGTTTGATAGGGGTTAATCAGCCCCAGCATTTT.

The V gene is TRBV24-1, the J gene TRBJ2-7; 7 positions agree with TRBD1. The CDR3 runs to 13 residues. Unmatched junction bases numbered 9, after V lost 9 bases and J lost 5 bases. Germline CDR1 is KGHDR and CDR2 is SFDVKD. DNA of the CDR3: TGTGCCACCGGCCACGGGACAGATGACGAGCAGTACTTC. Translating gives CATGHGTDDEQYF.

The rearrangement links TRBV30 to TRBJ2-3; TRBD1 matches at 8 bases. J gave up 3 bases and V 7 bases, and 9 bases lay outside the gene matches. The CDR3 length is 14 residues. Germline V gene lookup returns CDR1 GTSNPN and CDR2 SVGIG (reference sequence). CDR3 coding DNA: TGTGCCTCGAACAGGGGGAAGGGGACAGATACGCAGTATTTT. This encodes CASNRGKGTDTQYF.